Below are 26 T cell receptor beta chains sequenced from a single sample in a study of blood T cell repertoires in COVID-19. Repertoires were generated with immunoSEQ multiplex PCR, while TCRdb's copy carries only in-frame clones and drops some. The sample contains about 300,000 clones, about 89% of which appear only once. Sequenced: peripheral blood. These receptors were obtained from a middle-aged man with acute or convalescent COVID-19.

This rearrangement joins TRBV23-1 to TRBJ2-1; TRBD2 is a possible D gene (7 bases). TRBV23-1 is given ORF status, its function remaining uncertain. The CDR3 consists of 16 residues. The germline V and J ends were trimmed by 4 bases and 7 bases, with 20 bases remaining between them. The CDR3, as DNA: TGCGCCAGCAGTCCCATGGCGGGGGCGCCCCGGAATGAGCAGTTCTTC. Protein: CASSPMAGAPRNEQFF.

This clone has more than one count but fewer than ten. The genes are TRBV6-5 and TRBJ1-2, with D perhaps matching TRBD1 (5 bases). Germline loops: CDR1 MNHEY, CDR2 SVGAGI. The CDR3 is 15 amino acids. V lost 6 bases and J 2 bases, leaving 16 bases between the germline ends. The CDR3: CASRYPWGENYGYTF. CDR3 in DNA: TGTGCCAGCAGATACCCATGGGGGGAAAACTATGGCTACACCTTC.

CDR3 amino acids: CASSLNREGNSPLHF. CDR3 DNA: TGTGCCAGCAGCTTGAATAGGGAGGGTAATTCACCCCTCCACTTT. The chain has TRBV5-4 and TRBJ1-6; D not resolved. V was pared by 1 base and J by 6 bases, with 11 bases between. Per germline, CDR1 SGHNT and CDR2 YYREEE (reference sequence). This CDR3 has 15 amino acids.

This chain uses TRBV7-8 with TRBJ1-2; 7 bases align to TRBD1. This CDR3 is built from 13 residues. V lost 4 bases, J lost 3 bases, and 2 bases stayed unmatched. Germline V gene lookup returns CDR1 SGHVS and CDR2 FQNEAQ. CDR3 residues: CASSSGGDYGYTF. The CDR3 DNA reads TGTGCCAGCAGCTCAGGGGGTGACTATGGCTACACCTTC.

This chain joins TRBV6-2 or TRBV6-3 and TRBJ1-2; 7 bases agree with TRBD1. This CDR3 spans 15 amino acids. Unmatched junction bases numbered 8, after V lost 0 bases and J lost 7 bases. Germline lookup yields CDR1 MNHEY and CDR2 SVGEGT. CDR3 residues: CASSYSLTGTGGYTF. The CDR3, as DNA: TGTGCCAGCAGTTACTCTCTGACAGGGACGGGTGGCTACACCTTC.

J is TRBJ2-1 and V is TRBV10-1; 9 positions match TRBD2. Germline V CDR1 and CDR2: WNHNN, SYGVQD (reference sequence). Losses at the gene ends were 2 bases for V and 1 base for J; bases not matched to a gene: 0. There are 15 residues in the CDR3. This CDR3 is CASSESGGSYNEQFF. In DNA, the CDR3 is TGCGCCAGCAGTGAGAGCGGGGGGTCCTACAATGAGCAGTTCTTC.

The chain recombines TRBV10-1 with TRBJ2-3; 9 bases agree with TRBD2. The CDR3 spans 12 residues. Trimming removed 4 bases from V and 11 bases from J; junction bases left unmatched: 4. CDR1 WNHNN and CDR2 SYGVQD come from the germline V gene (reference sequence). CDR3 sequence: CASSGAGGWQYF. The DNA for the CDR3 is TGCGCCAGCAGTGGGGCGGGGGGGTGGCAGTATTTT.

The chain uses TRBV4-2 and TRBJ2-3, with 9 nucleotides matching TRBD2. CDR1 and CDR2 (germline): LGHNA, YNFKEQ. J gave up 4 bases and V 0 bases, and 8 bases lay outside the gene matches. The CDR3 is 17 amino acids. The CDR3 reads CASSQEGGGGVADTQYF. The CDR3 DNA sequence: TGTGCCAGCAGCCAAGAAGGAGGCGGGGGGGTGGCAGATACGCAGTATTTT.

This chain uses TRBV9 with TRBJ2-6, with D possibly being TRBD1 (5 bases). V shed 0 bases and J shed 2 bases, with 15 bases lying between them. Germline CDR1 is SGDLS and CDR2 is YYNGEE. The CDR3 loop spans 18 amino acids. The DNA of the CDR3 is TGTGCCAGCAGCGTAGTCCGATCAGGGTCCCCTGGGGCCAACGTCCTGACTTTC. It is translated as CASSVVRSGSPGANVLTF. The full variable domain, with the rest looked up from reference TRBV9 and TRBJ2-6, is DSGVTQTPKHLITATGQRVTLRCSPRSGDLSVYWYQQSLDQGLQFLIQYYNGEERAKGNILERFSAQQFPDLHSELNLSSLELGDSALYFCASSVVRSGSPGANVLTFGAGSRLTVL.

CDR3 amino acids: CASSEDSVTIYF. The CDR3 DNA reads as TGTGCCAGCAGTGAAGACTCTGTCACCATATATTTT. The chain is built from TRBV2 and TRBJ1-3, with D unclear. Germline-derived CDR1 and CDR2 are SNHLY and FYNNEI. The CDR3 covers 12 residues. The V and J ends lost 1 base and 9 bases respectively, with 7 bases between them.

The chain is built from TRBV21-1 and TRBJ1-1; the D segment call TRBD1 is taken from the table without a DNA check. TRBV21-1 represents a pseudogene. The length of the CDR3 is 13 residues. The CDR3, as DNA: TGTGCCAGCCCGGACAGTATGAACACTGAAGCTTTCTTT. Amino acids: CASPDSMNTEAFF.

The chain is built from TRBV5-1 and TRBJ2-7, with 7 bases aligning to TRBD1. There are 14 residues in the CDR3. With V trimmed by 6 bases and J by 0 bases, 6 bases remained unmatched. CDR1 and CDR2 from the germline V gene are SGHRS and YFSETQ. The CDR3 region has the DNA TGCGCCAGCACCCCGACAGGGAGCTCCTACGAGCAGTACTTC. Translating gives CASTPTGSSYEQYF.

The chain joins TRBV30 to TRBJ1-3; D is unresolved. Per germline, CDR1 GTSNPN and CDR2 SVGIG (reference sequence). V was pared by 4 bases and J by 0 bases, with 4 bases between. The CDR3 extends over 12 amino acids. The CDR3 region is CAWTVSGNTIYF. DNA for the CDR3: TGTGCCTGGACAGTCTCTGGAAACACCATATATTTT. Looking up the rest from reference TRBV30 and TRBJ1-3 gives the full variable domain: SQTIHQWPATLVQPVGSPLSLECTVEGTSNPNLYWYRQAAGRGLQLLFYSVGIGQISSEVPQNLSASRPQDRQFILSSKKLLLSDSGFYLCAWTVSGNTIYFGEGSWLTVV.

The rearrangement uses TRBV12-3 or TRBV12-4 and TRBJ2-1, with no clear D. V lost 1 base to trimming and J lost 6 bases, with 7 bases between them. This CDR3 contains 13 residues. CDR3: CASSLGSGNEQFF. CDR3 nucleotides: TGTGCCAGCAGTTTAGGATCGGGCAATGAGCAGTTCTTC.

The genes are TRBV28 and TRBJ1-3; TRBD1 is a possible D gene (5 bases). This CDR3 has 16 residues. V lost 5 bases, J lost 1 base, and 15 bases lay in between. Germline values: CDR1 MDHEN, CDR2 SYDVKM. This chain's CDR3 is CASSPTGRHSGNTIYF. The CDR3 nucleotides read TGTGCCAGCAGTCCTACAGGCCGCCATTCTGGAAACACCATATATTTT.

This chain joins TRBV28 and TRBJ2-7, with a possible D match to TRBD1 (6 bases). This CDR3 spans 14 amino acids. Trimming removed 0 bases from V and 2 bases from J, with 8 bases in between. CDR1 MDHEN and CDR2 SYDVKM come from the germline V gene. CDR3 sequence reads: CASSLWGATYEQYF. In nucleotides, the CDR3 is TGTGCCAGCAGTTTATGGGGGGCTACCTACGAGCAGTACTTC. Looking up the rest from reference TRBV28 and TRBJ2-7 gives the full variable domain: DVKVTQSSRYLVKRTGEKVFLECVQDMDHENMFWYRQDPGLGLRLIYFSYDVKMKEKGDIPEGYSVSREKKERFSLILESASTNQTSMYLCASSLWGATYEQYFGPGTRLTVT.

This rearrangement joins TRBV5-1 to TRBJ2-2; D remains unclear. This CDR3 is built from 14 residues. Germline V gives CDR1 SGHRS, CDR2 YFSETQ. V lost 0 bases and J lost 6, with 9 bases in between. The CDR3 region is CASSLAPPAGELFF. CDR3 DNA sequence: TGCGCCAGCAGCTTGGCCCCCCCCGCCGGGGAGCTGTTTTTT.

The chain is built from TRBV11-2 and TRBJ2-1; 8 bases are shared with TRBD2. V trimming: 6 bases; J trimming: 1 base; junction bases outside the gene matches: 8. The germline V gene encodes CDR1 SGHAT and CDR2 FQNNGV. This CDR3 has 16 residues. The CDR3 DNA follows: TGTGCCAGCAGTCACAGCATAGCGGGGTCCTACAATGAGCAGTTCTTC. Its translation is CASSHSIAGSYNEQFF.

CDR3 loop: CASGSALGTGTGNTIYF. The CDR3 DNA is TGTGCTAGTGGTTCGGCCTTGGGGACAGGTACTGGAAACACCATATATTTT. V usage is TRBV12-5 and J usage is TRBJ1-3, with TRBD1 identical over 8 bases. The V gene end was trimmed by 4 bases and the J gene end by 2 bases; junction bases not matched to a gene: 10. The CDR3 sequence is 17 residues long. Germline V lookup: CDR1 LGHNT, CDR2 FRNRAP.

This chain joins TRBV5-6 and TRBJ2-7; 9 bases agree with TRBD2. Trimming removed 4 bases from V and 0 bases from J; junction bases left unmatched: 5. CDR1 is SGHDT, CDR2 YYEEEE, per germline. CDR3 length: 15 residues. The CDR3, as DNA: TGTGCCAGCAGCCTCGCGGGGGGGGGCTCCTACGAGCAGTACTTC. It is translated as CASSLAGGGSYEQYF.

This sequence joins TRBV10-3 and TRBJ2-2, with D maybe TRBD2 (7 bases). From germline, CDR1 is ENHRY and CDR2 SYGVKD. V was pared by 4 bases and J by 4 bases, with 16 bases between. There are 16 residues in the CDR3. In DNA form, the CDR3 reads TGTGCCATCAGTGGGGGGCCCTCGGGGGGCACCGGGGAGCTGTTTTTT. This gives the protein CAISGGPSGGTGELFF.

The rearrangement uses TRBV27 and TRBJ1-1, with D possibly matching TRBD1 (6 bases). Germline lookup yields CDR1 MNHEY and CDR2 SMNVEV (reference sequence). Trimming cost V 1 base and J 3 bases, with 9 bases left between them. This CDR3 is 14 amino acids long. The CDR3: CASSLFGQHTEAFF. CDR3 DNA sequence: TGTGCCAGCAGTTTATTTGGACAGCACACTGAAGCTTTCTTT.

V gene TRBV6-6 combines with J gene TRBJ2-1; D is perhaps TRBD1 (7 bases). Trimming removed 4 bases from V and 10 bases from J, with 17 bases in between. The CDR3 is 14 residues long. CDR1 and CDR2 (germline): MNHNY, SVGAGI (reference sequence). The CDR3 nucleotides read TGTGCCAGCAGTTCGAACAGGGGAGGTCAGGAGCAGTTCTTC. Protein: CASSSNRGGQEQFF.

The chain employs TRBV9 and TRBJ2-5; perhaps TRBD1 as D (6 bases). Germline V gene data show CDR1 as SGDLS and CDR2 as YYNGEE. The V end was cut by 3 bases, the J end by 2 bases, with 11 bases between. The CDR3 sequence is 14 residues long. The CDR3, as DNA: TGTGCCAGCAGCGACGGGACACGTCAAGAGACCCAGTACTTC. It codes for CASSDGTRQETQYF. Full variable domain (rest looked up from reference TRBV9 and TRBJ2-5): DSGVTQTPKHLITATGQRVTLRCSPRSGDLSVYWYQQSLDQGLQFLIQYYNGEERAKGNILERFSAQQFPDLHSELNLSSLELGDSALYFCASSDGTRQETQYFGPGTRLLVL.

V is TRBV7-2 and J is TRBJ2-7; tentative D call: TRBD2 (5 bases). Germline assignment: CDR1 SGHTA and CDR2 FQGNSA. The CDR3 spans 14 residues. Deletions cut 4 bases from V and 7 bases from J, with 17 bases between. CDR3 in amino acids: CASSSGPSSGEQYF. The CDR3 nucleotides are TGTGCCAGCAGCTCCGGGCCTTCCTCGGGAGAGCAGTACTTC.

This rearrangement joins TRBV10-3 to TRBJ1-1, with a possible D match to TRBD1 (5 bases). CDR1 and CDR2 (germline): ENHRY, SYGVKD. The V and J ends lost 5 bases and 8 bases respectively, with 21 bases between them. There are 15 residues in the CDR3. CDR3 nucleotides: TGTGCCATCAGTCAGGGATCAACGGGGGTAGGAGAAGCTTTCTTT. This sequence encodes CAISQGSTGVGEAFF.